This entry lists 5 T cell receptor beta chains sequenced from one sample in a study of cytomegalovirus exposure and HLA in healthy donors. The PCR employed 60 Vbeta primers together with 13 Jbeta primers. TCRdb keeps only in-frame clones here, not all; method: immunoSEQ multiplex PCR. The sample gives about 130,000 clones, about 81% of which show up once; 0.9% to 1.2% is in the top ten. Sequencing was done on a sample of PBMCs. The receptors originated from a woman aged 25 to 45 in good health and CMV-seronegative.

This clone has a handful of counts. This chain links TRBV2 with TRBJ1-5, with D perhaps matching TRBD1 (6 bases). The CDR3 is 15 amino acids. Per the germline V gene, CDR1 is SNHLY and CDR2 is FYNNEI. Trimming pared 6 bases from V and 1 base from J, leaving 13 bases between. The CDR3 DNA is TGTGCCAGCAGGCACAGGGCAGCAAGCAATCAGCCCCAGCATTTT. The encoded protein is CASRHRAASNQPQHF.

The chain is built from TRBV19 and TRBJ2-1, with TRBD1 identical over 7 bases. This CDR3 is built from 15 residues. V shed 8 bases, J shed 1 base, and the junction held 8 bases outside the gene matches. CDR1 is LNHDA, CDR2 SQIVND, per germline (reference sequence). The CDR3: CASADRILSYNEQFF. For the CDR3, the DNA is TGTGCCAGTGCGGACAGGATTCTATCCTACAATGAGCAGTTCTTC.

The gene calls are TRBV30 and TRBJ1-1; 7 positions agree with TRBD1. This CDR3 spans 13 amino acids. Germline CDR1 and CDR2: GTSNPN and SVGIG (reference sequence). With 8 bases clipped from V and 1 base from J, the junction kept 7 bases outside the gene matches. The CDR3 nucleotides are TGTGCCAGCATGGGACAGCCGAACACTGAAGCTTTCTTT. It codes for CASMGQPNTEAFF.

The chain links TRBV7-2 to TRBJ2-3, with TRBD1 identical over 7 bases. CDR3 length equals 16 residues. Per the germline V gene, CDR1 is SGHTA and CDR2 is FQGNSA. Trimming at V came to 5 bases and at J to 1 base, leaving 9 bases not matched to a gene. The CDR3 here is CASSPRIGGRTDTQYF. The CDR3 nucleotides are TGTGCCAGCAGCCCCCGTATAGGGGGCCGCACAGATACGCAGTATTTT.

The chain employs TRBV4-3 and TRBJ2-5; TRBD1 matches at 7 bases. The CDR3 is 13 amino acids. The trim removed 3 bases at V and 4 bases at J, leaving 2 bases unmatched. From germline, CDR1 is LGHNA and CDR2 YSLEER. The DNA for the CDR3 is TGCGCCAGCAGCCAGAACAGGGGAGAGACCCAGTACTTC. It translates to CASSQNRGETQYF.